Here is one T cell receptor (beta chain) with its context. Antigen specificity is unknown. Clones were sequenced by immunoSEQ multiplex PCR, and TCRdb holds only the in-frame ones, with some missing. The sample lists around 2,000,000 clones, about 95% occurring once. These data originate in a study of shared clonotypes between healthy human individuals. Study-wide context: CD4 naive and memory got three plates each, CD8 naive two, CD8 memory one.

Study outcomes and limitations: Against clonotypes common to all four donors, non-shared ones had lower generation probabilities. When naive CD4 clonotypes were compared across several donors, 4% to 5.5% were shared.

The naive CD8 fraction comprised CD45RO-negative cells positively selected for CCR7 and excluded terminally differentiated effector memory CD45RA+ cells. This CDR3 contains 15 residues. The germline V and J ends were trimmed by 2 bases and 5 bases, with 16 bases remaining between them. Per the germline V gene, CDR1 is SNHLY and CDR2 is FYNNEI. The clonotype originates from a man aged 18 to 30 in good health. Sequencing input: naive CD8+ T cells sorted from blood. The V and J genes are TRBV2 and TRBJ2-7; tentatively, D is TRBD2 (7 bases). The DNA of the CDR3 is TGTGCCAGCAGTGAATGGGGGGGCCTGGTGGACGAGCAGTACTTC. Its translation: CASSEWGGLVDEQYF.